One and the same sample provided the 25 T cell receptor beta chains below, sequenced in a study of T cell responses to AZD1222 COVID-19 vaccine. Clones were read by immunoSEQ multiplex PCR, and TCRdb kept only the in-frame ones, dropping some. Here the sample spans around 100,000 clones, around 86% being singletons. This sample comprised peripheral blood, obtained on day 0 of AZD1222 vaccination. The receptors here all came from an adult in good health.

This clone was counted once. The V gene is TRBV28, the J gene TRBJ1-1; 9 bases align to TRBD1. CDR1 and CDR2 (germline): MDHEN, SYDVKM. The CDR3 covers 15 residues. V lost 6 bases to trimming and J lost 7 bases; unmatched junction nucleotides: 12. The CDR3 DNA sequence: TGTGCCAGCAGGCCGGGCTTCAGGACAGGGGTTGAAGCTTTCTTT. Translated: CASRPGFRTGVEAFF.

This clone was counted once. This sequence joins TRBV4-1 and TRBJ2-7, with TRBD1 as a possible D gene (6 bases). Looked up from germline, CDR1 is MGHRA and CDR2 is YSYEKL. V shed 3 bases and J shed 2 bases, with 17 bases lying between them. The CDR3 runs to 16 residues. CDR3 bases: TGCGCCAGCAGCCAGACCAGGACAGCCGTTCCCTACGAGCAGTACTTC. It codes for CASSQTRTAVPYEQYF.

The chain recombines TRBV19 with TRBJ1-2, with TRBD1 matching 8 bases. V was pared by 4 bases and J by 1 base, with 5 bases of the junction left unmatched. The CDR3 extends over 15 amino acids. Looked up from germline, CDR1 is LNHDA and CDR2 is SQIVND (reference sequence). The CDR3 coding sequence is TGTGCCAGTAGTACAGGGACAGGTCTTAACTATGGCTACACCTTC. It yields the protein CASSTGTGLNYGYTF.

The chain employs TRBV7-2 and TRBJ1-6; D unclear. Germline CDR1 and CDR2: SGHTA and FQGNSA. The CDR3 loop spans 14 amino acids. Trimming stripped 6 bases from V and 6 bases from J, with 12 bases between. The CDR3, as DNA: TGTGCCAGCAGAAAAAATGCTGGTAATTCACCCCTCCACTTT. Translation gives CASRKNAGNSPLHF.

This chain connects TRBV28 to TRBJ2-1, with D unresolved. Trimming cost V 4 bases and J 0 bases, with 13 bases left between them. The CDR3 has 16 amino acids. The germline gives CDR1 MDHEN, CDR2 SYDVKM. The CDR3 region is CASSSVNLLSYNEQFF. The CDR3 DNA follows: TGTGCCAGCAGTTCCGTCAACTTGCTCTCCTACAATGAGCAGTTCTTC. Combining the CDR3 with reference TRBV28 and TRBJ2-1 gives the whole variable domain DVKVTQSSRYLVKRTGEKVFLECVQDMDHENMFWYRQDPGLGLRLIYFSYDVKMKEKGDIPEGYSVSREKKERFSLILESASTNQTSMYLCASSSVNLLSYNEQFFGPGTRLTVL.

The chain combines TRBV19 with TRBJ2-4, with TRBD2 as a possible D gene (5 bases). This CDR3 region has 14 residues. The V gene lost 4 bases and the J gene lost 6 bases, with 13 bases spanning the gap. The V gene's germline CDR1 is LNHDA and CDR2 SQIVND (reference sequence). In DNA form, the CDR3 reads TGTGCCAGTAGTACCGGGGTCCTCGGAAACATTCAGTACTTC. This encodes CASSTGVLGNIQYF.

V usage is TRBV9 and J usage is TRBJ1-1; D gene uncertain. The germline CDR1 and CDR2 sequences are SGDLS and YYNGEE. The CDR3 length is 13 residues. Trimming stripped 4 bases from V and 7 bases from J, with 14 bases between. This CDR3 is CASSIGGLGEAFF. In DNA, the CDR3 is TGTGCCAGCAGCATCGGAGGGTTGGGTGAAGCTTTCTTT. Together with reference TRBV9 and TRBJ1-1, the CDR3 gives the full variable domain: DSGVTQTPKHLITATGQRVTLRCSPRSGDLSVYWYQQSLDQGLQFLIQYYNGEERAKGNILERFSAQQFPDLHSELNLSSLELGDSALYFCASSIGGLGEAFFGQGTRLTVV.

The CDR3 DNA reads TGTGCCAGCCTAAAAGGAGGGTCAACAGATACGCAGTATTTT. It translates to CASLKGGSTDTQYF. V is TRBV11-1 and J is TRBJ2-3; maybe TRBD2 (6 bases). Trimming shortened V by 8 bases and J by 3 bases, and 15 bases separated the two germline ends. Germline lookup yields CDR1 SGHAT and CDR2 FQDESV (reference sequence). The CDR3 sequence is 14 residues long.

The chain recombines TRBV28 with TRBJ2-2, with TRBD1 as a possible D gene (6 bases). The V and J ends lost 8 bases and 2 bases respectively, with 15 bases between them. CDR1 is MDHEN, CDR2 SYDVKM, per germline. The CDR3 consists of 15 residues. CDR3 in amino acids: CASSKLGANTGELFF. The DNA for the CDR3 is TGTGCCAGCTCTAAGCTGGGGGCTAACACCGGGGAGCTGTTTTTT.

This clone was counted only a few times. This rearrangement joins TRBV3-1 (or the pseudogene TRBV3-2) to TRBJ2-7; D is ambiguous. V lost 1 base and J lost 3, with 7 bases in between. CDR3 length: 13 amino acids. Germline V CDR1 and CDR2: LGHDT, YNNKEL (reference sequence). The CDR3 bases are TGTGCCAGCAGCCAAGTGGACGGCTACGAGCAGTACTTC. Translation: CASSQVDGYEQYF.

This clone was counted once. The gene calls are TRBV6-2 or TRBV6-3 and TRBJ2-7; D unresolved. Looked up from germline, CDR1 is MNHEY and CDR2 is SVGEGT. Trimming took 2 bases from V and 2 from J, leaving 7 bases between them. The CDR3 has 13 residues. CDR3 region: CASSYGGTYEQYF. The CDR3 region has the DNA TGTGCCAGCAGTTACGGCGGCACCTACGAGCAGTACTTC.

The rearrangement joins TRBV5-4 to TRBJ1-3; tentative D call: TRBD1 (5 bases). The CDR3 spans 14 residues. V was clipped by 6 bases and J by 4 bases, with 14 bases between them. CDR1 and CDR2 from the germline V gene are SGHNT and YYREEE (reference sequence). The CDR3 is CASTSQGIGNTIYF. The CDR3 DNA sequence: TGTGCCAGCACCTCCCAGGGAATAGGAAACACCATATATTTT.

The V gene is TRBV5-4, the J gene TRBJ2-7; D not certain. CDR3 length: 15 residues. Trimming stripped 1 base from V and 3 bases from J, with 14 bases between. Germline CDR1 SGHNT, CDR2 YYREEE (reference sequence). This chain's CDR3 is CASSLRSSNFYEQYF. The CDR3 region has the DNA TGTGCCAGCAGCTTGCGGAGTTCAAATTTCTACGAGCAGTACTTC.

This chain joins TRBV30 and TRBJ1-2, with D possibly matching TRBD1 (5 bases). Germline V gene lookup returns CDR1 GTSNPN and CDR2 SVGIG (reference sequence). This CDR3 is 13 amino acids long. The V and J ends lost 2 bases and 6 bases respectively, with 13 bases between them. CDR3 residues: CAWSPPGWNGYTF. For the CDR3, the DNA is TGTGCCTGGAGTCCGCCAGGGTGGAATGGCTACACCTTC.

The J gene is TRBJ2-7, the V gene TRBV5-1; D gene uncertain. CDR1 is SGHRS, CDR2 YFSETQ, per germline. Trimming took 4 bases from V and 0 from J, leaving 8 bases between them. The length of the CDR3 is 13 residues. The CDR3 DNA is TGCGCCAGCAGCACCCAGCTCTCCTACGAGCAGTACTTC. Amino acid sequence: CASSTQLSYEQYF.

This chain links TRBV19 with TRBJ2-3; TRBD1 or TRBD2 may be the D gene (6 bases each). CDR1 is LNHDA, CDR2 SQIVND, per germline (reference sequence). The CDR3 has 16 residues. Trimming took 5 bases from V and 4 from J, leaving 19 bases between them. The CDR3 DNA follows: TGTGCCAGTAGTCGGGGGCCGGGGATGGGATCAGATACGCAGTATTTT. Its translation is CASSRGPGMGSDTQYF.

This chain connects TRBV11-2 to TRBJ1-2; D is unresolved. The V end lost 1 base, the J end lost 6 bases, and 15 bases lay between the germline ends. The CDR3 spans 15 residues. The germline V gene has CDR1 SGHAT and CDR2 FQNNGV. CDR3 in amino acids: CASSLAPLPVDGYTF. CDR3 coding DNA: TGTGCCAGCAGCTTAGCCCCACTCCCGGTGGATGGCTACACCTTC.

This clone has just a few counts. This chain links TRBV29-1 with TRBJ1-4, with D perhaps TRBD1 (5 bases). The CDR3 consists of 13 residues. Trimming took off 3 bases at V and 8 bases at J, with 13 bases between the two ends. CDR1 and CDR2 from the germline V gene are SQVTM and ANQGSEA. The CDR3 DNA is TGCAGCGTTGACCGCGGACGGGGGGAAAAACTGTTTTTT. It is translated as CSVDRGRGEKLFF. Filled out from reference TRBV29-1 and TRBJ1-4, the complete variable domain reads SAVISQKPSRDICQRGTSLTIQCQVDSQVTMMFWYRQQPGQSLTLIATANQGSEATYESGFVIDKFPISRPNLTFSTLTVSNMSPEDSSIYLCSVDRGRGEKLFFGSGTQLSVL.

The V call is TRBV6-5, the J call TRBJ1-6, with 9 bases matching TRBD1. CDR1 and CDR2 (germline): MNHEY, SVGAGI. V was pared by 4 bases and J by 6 bases, with 4 bases of the junction left unmatched. The CDR3 has 15 amino acids. The chain's CDR3 is CASSSRDRVNSPLHF. CDR3 nucleotides: TGTGCCAGCAGTTCCCGGGACAGGGTTAATTCACCCCTCCACTTT.

This chain joins TRBV3-1 (or the pseudogene TRBV3-2) and TRBJ2-2, with a possible D match to TRBD2 (6 bases). Germline CDR1 LGHDT, CDR2 YNNKEL (reference sequence). The CDR3 runs to 15 residues. Deletions cut 7 bases from V and 1 base from J, with 13 bases between. The CDR3 sequence: CASTPWRGNTGELFF. The CDR3 coding sequence is TGTGCCAGCACCCCCTGGCGGGGGAACACCGGGGAGCTGTTTTTT.

This chain links TRBV7-9 with TRBJ2-2, with TRBD1 matching over 8 bases. The CDR3 covers 15 residues. Per germline, CDR1 SEHNR and CDR2 FQNEAQ (reference sequence). Germline trimming cut 4 bases from V and 4 bases from J; bases unmatched to any gene: 5. This chain's CDR3 is CASSSDRGPTGELFF. The DNA of the CDR3 is TGTGCCAGCAGCTCCGACAGGGGCCCCACCGGGGAGCTGTTTTTT.

The chain joins TRBV15 to TRBJ2-3; possible D gene TRBD1, 6 bases. CDR3 length: 16 amino acids. The V and J ends lost 0 bases and 0 bases respectively, with 10 bases between them. Germline V lookup: CDR1 LNHNV, CDR2 YYDKDF (reference sequence). The CDR3 bases are TGTGCCACCAGCAGAGATCCGACAGGTAGCACAGATACGCAGTATTTT. It yields the protein CATSRDPTGSTDTQYF.

This clone came up a few times. The chain couples TRBV10-3 to TRBJ2-7, with D maybe TRBD1 (5 bases). Germline V gene data show CDR1 as ENHRY and CDR2 as SYGVKD. V was shortened by 2 bases and J by 7 bases, with 12 bases between the two germline ends. This CDR3 is 13 amino acids long. CDR3 bases: TGTGCCATCAGTGAGGGGGCGCTTGGGGAGCAGTACTTC. This translates into CAISEGALGEQYF.

This chain joins TRBV6-5 and TRBJ2-7; TRBD1 matches at 7 bases. The germline V gene encodes CDR1 MNHEY and CDR2 SVGAGI. The CDR3 spans 14 residues. Germline trimming cut 6 bases from V and 3 bases from J; bases unmatched to any gene: 8. CDR3 in amino acids: CASSPRDRVYEQYF. The CDR3 bases are TGTGCCAGCAGCCCCCGGGACAGAGTCTACGAGCAGTACTTC.

The V and J genes are TRBV27 and TRBJ2-1; D tentatively fits TRBD1 or TRBD2 (5 bases each). Germline CDR1 reads MNHEY; CDR2 reads SMNVEV (reference sequence). Trimming left V 4 bases short and J 6 bases short, with 10 bases between. The length of the CDR3 is 13 residues. In DNA form, the CDR3 reads TGTGCCAGCAGTTCCCGGGACGCCAATGAGCAGTTCTTC. Amino acid sequence: CASSSRDANEQFF.